These 16 T cell receptor beta chains were all obtained from the same sample, sequenced in a study of blood T cell repertoires in COVID-19. Data came from immunoSEQ multiplex PCR; TCRdb stores just in-frame clones and leaves some out. Of roughly 250,000 clones listed, roughly 93% were seen once; the top ten hold 2% to 2.5%. The sequencing sample was made of PBMCs or T cells enriched from blood (not recorded which). The receptors shown here come from a woman aged 40 to 55 with acute COVID-19.

The rearrangement joins TRBV23-1 to TRBJ1-5; D remains unclear. TRBV23-1 is noted as an ORF with a role that remains uncertain. V lost 6 bases, J lost 7 bases, and 19 bases lay in between. The CDR3 spans 15 residues. CDR3 protein: CASRSPIVIRQPQHF. The DNA for the CDR3 is TGCGCCAGCAGGTCTCCAATCGTTATTAGACAGCCCCAGCATTTT.

The chain uses TRBV11-2 and TRBJ2-6; D unclear. The germline CDR1 and CDR2 sequences are SGHAT and FQNNGV. The germline V and J ends were trimmed by 5 bases and 1 base, with 15 bases remaining between them. This CDR3 is 17 amino acids long. The CDR3 sequence is CASSPWAGTSGANVLTF. The CDR3 region has the DNA TGTGCCAGCAGCCCCTGGGCCGGAACGTCTGGGGCCAACGTCCTGACTTTC.

This chain joins TRBV7-2 and TRBJ1-1; perhaps TRBD1 as D (6 bases). From germline, CDR1 is SGHTA and CDR2 FQGNSA. V lost 1 base and J 4 bases, leaving 22 bases between the germline ends. The CDR3 extends over 18 amino acids. The CDR3 reads CASSLDLLAGELRTEAFF. The CDR3 coding sequence is TGTGCCAGCAGCTTAGATCTTTTGGCAGGGGAGTTGCGCACTGAAGCTTTCTTT.

The chain employs TRBV20-1 and TRBJ2-7; the match to TRBD2 covers 9 bases. Germline V gene lookup returns CDR1 DFQATT and CDR2 SNEGSKA (reference sequence). The CDR3 has 11 residues. V shed 6 bases and J 6 bases; nucleotides not matched to a gene: 3. The CDR3 DNA reads TGCAGTGCCGGACTAGCGAGCGAGCAGTACTTC. Its translation: CSAGLASEQYF.

The count of this clone is one. The chain is built from TRBV25-1 and TRBJ1-2; D is unclear. CDR1 and CDR2 from the germline V gene are MGHDK and SYGVNS. The ends were cut back, 2 bases at V and 0 bases at J, with 13 bases in the middle. The CDR3 is made up of 16 amino acids. The CDR3: CASSEPGSGANYGYTF. In DNA form, the CDR3 reads TGTGCCAGCAGTGAACCGGGATCAGGAGCTAACTATGGCTACACCTTC.

The chain is built from TRBV11-3 and TRBJ2-1, with D perhaps matching TRBD1 (5 bases). V dropped 5 bases and J dropped 0 bases, with 11 bases sitting between them. The CDR3 has 15 amino acids. Germline V gene sequence: CDR1 SGHNT, CDR2 YENEEA. CDR3: CASSVRDSSYNEQFF. The CDR3 bases are TGTGCCAGCAGCGTCAGGGATAGCTCCTACAATGAGCAGTTCTTC.

The rearrangement links TRBV19 to TRBJ1-2; 7 positions match TRBD1. This CDR3 has 14 amino acids. Germline loops: CDR1 LNHDA, CDR2 SQIVND (reference sequence). V trimming: 5 bases; J trimming: 5 bases; junction bases outside the gene matches: 8. CDR3 coding DNA: TGTGCCAGTAGTTGGGACAGTAAACCTTATGGCTACACCTTC. Its translation: CASSWDSKPYGYTF.

The CDR3 DNA follows: TGCGCCAGCAGCCCCAAAGGGACTAGCGGCTACAATGAGCAGTTCTTC. It codes for CASSPKGTSGYNEQFF. This chain connects TRBV5-1 to TRBJ2-1; 11 nucleotides agree with TRBD2. CDR1 and CDR2 (germline): SGHRS, YFSETQ. The CDR3 has 16 amino acids. Trimming cost V 4 bases and J 3 bases; bases outside gene matches: 6.

The V and J genes are TRBV7-9 and TRBJ2-5; D might be TRBD2 (6 bases). Germline V lookup: CDR1 SEHNR, CDR2 FQNEAQ (reference sequence). The CDR3 consists of 17 residues. Trimming cost V 3 bases and J 1 base, with 18 bases left between them. The CDR3: CASSLTRGLIPQETQYF. CDR3 DNA sequence: TGTGCCAGCAGCTTGACCCGGGGACTTATTCCCCAAGAGACCCAGTACTTC.

This chain links TRBV7-9 with TRBJ1-2; 7 bases map to TRBD1. The CDR3 totals 13 residues. The ends lost 1 base at V and 8 bases at J; junction bases unmatched: 4. Germline loops: CDR1 SEHNR, CDR2 FQNEAQ (reference sequence). The CDR3 here is CASSLVGGVGYTF. The CDR3 DNA is TGTGCCAGCAGCTTAGTAGGGGGCGTCGGCTACACCTTC.

This chain links TRBV3-1 (or the pseudogene TRBV3-2) with TRBJ1-6; TRBD1 might be the D (6 bases). Trimming cost V 3 bases and J 5 bases, with 8 bases left between them. The CDR3 is 14 residues long. Looked up from germline, CDR1 is LGHDT and CDR2 is YNNKEL (reference sequence). The CDR3 sequence is CASSQGANNSPLHF. The CDR3 DNA is TGTGCCAGCAGCCAGGGGGCGAATAATTCACCCCTCCACTTT.

The genes are TRBV5-4 and TRBJ2-7, with D hard to call. Trimming stripped 2 bases from V and 4 bases from J, with 10 bases between. The CDR3 is made up of 13 amino acids. Germline V lookup: CDR1 SGHNT, CDR2 YYREEE (reference sequence). CDR3 nucleotides: TGTGCCAGCAGCTTATCAGGAAAATACGAGCAGTACTTC. This encodes CASSLSGKYEQYF.

The CDR3 DNA follows: TGTGCCTGGGGAGGGCGGGGGACCCCGAACACCGGGGAGCTGTTTTTT. Its translation: CAWGGRGTPNTGELFF. This chain uses TRBV30 with TRBJ2-2, with 7 nucleotides matching TRBD2. The CDR3 is made up of 16 amino acids. J lost 0 bases, V lost 5 bases, and 9 bases had no gene match. CDR1 GTSNPN and CDR2 SVGIG come from the germline V gene (reference sequence).

J is TRBJ1-2 and V is TRBV4-3, with D tentatively TRBD1 (5 bases). Trimming pared 1 base from V and 3 bases from J, leaving 12 bases between. From germline, CDR1 is LGHNA and CDR2 YSLEER. CDR3 length: 15 residues. Written as DNA, the CDR3 is TGCGCCAGCAGCCAAGCGCAGGGAACTTACTATGGCTACACCTTC. This translates into CASSQAQGTYYGYTF.

This chain joins TRBV7-2 and TRBJ2-1; 13 bases fit TRBD2. Germline V gene data show CDR1 as SGHTA and CDR2 as FQGNSA. After removal of 1 base from V and 8 bases from J, the junction contained 5 bases not matched to a gene. The CDR3 is 16 residues long. Here the CDR3 reads CASSLVGLAGSDEQFF. For the CDR3, the DNA is TGTGCCAGCAGCTTAGTGGGACTAGCGGGATCGGATGAGCAGTTCTTC.

The gene calls are TRBV5-1 and TRBJ1-4, with a weak D call TRBD1 (5 bases). Trimming removed 4 bases from V and 8 bases from J, with 12 bases in between. This CDR3 is built from 13 residues. CDR1 and CDR2 (germline): SGHRS, YFSETQ. The CDR3 region is CASSPGAVEKLFF. For the CDR3, the DNA is TGCGCCAGCAGCCCTGGGGCAGTCGAAAAACTGTTTTTT.